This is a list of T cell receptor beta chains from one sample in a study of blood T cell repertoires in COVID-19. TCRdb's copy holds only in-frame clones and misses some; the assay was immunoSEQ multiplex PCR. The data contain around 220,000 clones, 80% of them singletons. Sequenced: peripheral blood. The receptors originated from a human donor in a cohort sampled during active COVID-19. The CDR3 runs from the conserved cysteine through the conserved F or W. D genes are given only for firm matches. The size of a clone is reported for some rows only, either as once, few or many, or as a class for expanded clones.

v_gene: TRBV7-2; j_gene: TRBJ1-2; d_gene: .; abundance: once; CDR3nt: TGTGCCAGCAGCTTAGAACGGCTAGATGGCTACACCTTC; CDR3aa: CASSLERLDGYTF
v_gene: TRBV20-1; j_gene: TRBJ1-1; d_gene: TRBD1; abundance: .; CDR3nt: TGCAGTGCTACAGGGGGCACTGAAGCTTTCTTT; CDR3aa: CSATGGTEAFF
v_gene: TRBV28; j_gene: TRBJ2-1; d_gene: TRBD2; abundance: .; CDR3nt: TGTGCCAGCAGTCCCGGGACTAGCGGGAGAGGGGGACGGAGGTTCTTC; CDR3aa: CASSPGTSGRGGRRFF
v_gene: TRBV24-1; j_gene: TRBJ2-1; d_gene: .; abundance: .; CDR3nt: TGTGCCACGAGAGGGACTGGTTACAATGAGCAGTTCTTC; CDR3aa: CATRGTGYNEQFF
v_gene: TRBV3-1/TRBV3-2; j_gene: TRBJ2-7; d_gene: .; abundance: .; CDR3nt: TGTGCCAGCAGCTACGGAGGGGAGACCTACGAGCAGTACTTC; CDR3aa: CASSYGGETYEQYF
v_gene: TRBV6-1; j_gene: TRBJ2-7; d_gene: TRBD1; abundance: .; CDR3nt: TGTGCCAGCAGTGAAGCGCGCCGACAGGGGTCCTACGAGCAGTACTTC; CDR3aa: CASSEARRQGSYEQYF
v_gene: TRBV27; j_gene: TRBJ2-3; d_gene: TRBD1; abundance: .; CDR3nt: TGTGCCAGCAGTGACAGGGGAGGCTGGGCAGATACGCAGTATTTT; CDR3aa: CASSDRGGWADTQYF
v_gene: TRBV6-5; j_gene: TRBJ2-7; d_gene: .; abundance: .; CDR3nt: TGTGCCAGCAGTTACTCGAGGGCTTCCTACGAGCAGTACTTC; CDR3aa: CASSYSRASYEQYF
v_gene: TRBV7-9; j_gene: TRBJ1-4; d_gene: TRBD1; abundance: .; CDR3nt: TGTGCCAGCACCTTCGGGACAGGCATTGAAAAACTGTTTTTT; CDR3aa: CASTFGTGIEKLFF
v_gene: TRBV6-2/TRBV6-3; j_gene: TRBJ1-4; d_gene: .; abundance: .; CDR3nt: TGTGCCAGCAGTTGGGGACTTAATGAAAAACTGTTTTTT; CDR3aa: CASSWGLNEKLFF
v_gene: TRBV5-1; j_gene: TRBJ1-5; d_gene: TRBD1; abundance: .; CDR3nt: TGCGCCAGCAGCTTGGTGGGACAGGGACAGCCCCAGCATTTT; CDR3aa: CASSLVGQGQPQHF
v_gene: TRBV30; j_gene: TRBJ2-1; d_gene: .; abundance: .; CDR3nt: TGTGCCTGGGGGACTGGATCTGGGTCTAGGACCTACAATGAGCAGTTCTTC; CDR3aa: CAWGTGSGSRTYNEQFF
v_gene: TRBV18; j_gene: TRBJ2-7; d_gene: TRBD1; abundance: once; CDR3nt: TGTGCCAGCTCACACTCGACAGGGGGTCGCTACGAGCAGTACTTC; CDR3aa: CASSHSTGGRYEQYF
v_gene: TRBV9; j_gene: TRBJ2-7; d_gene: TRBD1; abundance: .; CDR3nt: TGTGCCAGCAGCGCCGGGACAGGGGCAACCTACGAGCAGTACTTC; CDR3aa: CASSAGTGATYEQYF
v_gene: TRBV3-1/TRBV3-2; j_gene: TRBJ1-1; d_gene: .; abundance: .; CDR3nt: TGTGCCAGCAGCCAACCTGGCGCTTTCTTT; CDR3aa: CASSQPGAFF
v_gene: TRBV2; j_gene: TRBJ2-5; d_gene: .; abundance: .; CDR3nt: TGTGCCAGCAGTGAAGCTCAGGGGCCGGAGACCCAGTACTTC; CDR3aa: CASSEAQGPETQYF
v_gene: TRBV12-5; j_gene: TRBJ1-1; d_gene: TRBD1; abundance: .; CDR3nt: TGTGCTAGTGGAATGGGACAGGCGGGCACTGAAGCTTTCTTT; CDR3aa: CASGMGQAGTEAFF
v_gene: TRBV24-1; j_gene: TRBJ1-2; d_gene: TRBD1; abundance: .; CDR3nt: TGTGCCACCAGTGAGGCAACCGGGACAGGGGGCGGTGGCTACACCTTC; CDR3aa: CATSEATGTGGGGYTF
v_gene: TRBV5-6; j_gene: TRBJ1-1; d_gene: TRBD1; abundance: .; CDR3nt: TGTGCCAGCACTTGGAGGCAGGGGGCGACGTACACTGAAGCTTTCTTT; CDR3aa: CASTWRQGATYTEAFF
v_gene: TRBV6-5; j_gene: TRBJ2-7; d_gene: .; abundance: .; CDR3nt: TGTGCCAGCAGTTACGGGGGACAAGCCTACGAGCAGTACTTC; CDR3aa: CASSYGGQAYEQYF
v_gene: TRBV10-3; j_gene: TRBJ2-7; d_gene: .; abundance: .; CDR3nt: TGTGCCATCAGTGGGGGGCTCTCCTACGAGCAGTACTTC; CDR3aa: CAISGGLSYEQYF
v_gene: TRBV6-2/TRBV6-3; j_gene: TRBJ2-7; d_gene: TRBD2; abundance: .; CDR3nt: TGTGCCAGCAGTCCCGGACTAGCGGGCCACTCCTACGAGCAGTACTTC; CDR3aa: CASSPGLAGHSYEQYF